Following are 4 T cell receptor beta chains from one sample sequenced in a study of T cell repertoires in cytomegalovirus infection. MiXCR was run by TCRdb on the reads, yielding one entry per CDR3 protein. The table has some 680,000 distinct CDR3 sequences, approximately 34% seen once; the top ten hold about 2.8%. Sequenced input: PBMCs. These TCRs come from a human donor in good health (CMV status not recorded). Some clones in this sample may be carry-over from other donors' samples.

This clonotype occurred a few times. The gene calls are TRBV11-1 and TRBJ1-1; D not certain. V shed 4 bases and J shed 0 bases, with 12 bases lying between them. This CDR3 comprises 15 residues. The germline V gene has CDR1 SGHAT and CDR2 FQDESV (reference sequence). Written as DNA, the CDR3 is TGTGCCAGCAGCTCTAGGGCGGCTATGAACACTGAAGCTTTCTTT. Translating gives CASSSRAAMNTEAFF.

Details on this clonotype: Germline is not matched at one junction end, which may reflect a read error. V and J are TRBV7-6 and TRBJ2-7; 8 bases map to TRBD1. This CDR3 contains 17 residues. Germline V gives CDR1 SGHVS, CDR2 FNYEAQ. The CDR3 protein is CARSLDTGTGISYEQYF. CDR3 sequence (DNA): TGTGCCAGGAGCTTAGACACCGGGACAGGTATCTCCTACGAGCAGTACTTC.

This clonotype has only a few counts. The chain couples TRBV6-2 or TRBV6-3 to TRBJ2-6, with D tentatively TRBD1 or TRBD2 (5 bases each). The V and J ends lost 3 bases and 0 bases respectively, with 15 bases between them. The CDR3 extends over 18 amino acids. CDR1 MNHEY and CDR2 SVGEGT come from the germline V gene. The CDR3, as DNA: TGTGCCAGCAGTTATTTATTCCCGGGGACCTCTGGGGCCAACGTCCTGACTTTC. This translates into CASSYLFPGTSGANVLTF.

A word on this clonotype: A read error may account for a junction end that differs from germline. The chain is built from TRBV28 and TRBJ2-1, with 9 bases matching TRBD2. Germline V gene lookup returns CDR1 MDHEN and CDR2 SYDVKM. This CDR3 comprises 14 residues. CDR3 loop: CASGLAGEDNEQFF. The CDR3 DNA reads TGTGCCAGCGGTTTAGCGGGAGAGGACAATGAGCAGTTCTTC.